The clone carrying this T cell receptor beta chain occurred a few times. A sample-barcoded 5' primer and a J-beta primer mix were used in a second PCR of roughly 7 to 11 cycles. TCRdb re-called the 5' RACE reads with MiXCR, one entry per CDR3 protein. The profile shows about 1,000,000 distinct CDR3 sequences, around 43% of them singletons. This record belongs to a study of blood T cells in healthy people across ages. CDR1 is DFQATT and CDR2 is SNEGSKA in the germline V gene (reference sequence). The CDR3 length is 16 residues. Trimming shortened V by 0 bases and J by 1 base, and 13 bases separated the two germline ends.

This receptor was taken from a woman between 55 and 75 years old in good health. The sample comprised blood. The chain has TRBV20-1 and TRBJ2-4, with a possible D match to TRBD1 (6 bases). CDR3 region: CSARDPGAAAKNIQYF. Here the CDR3 DNA reads TGCAGTGCTAGAGATCCAGGGGCGGCGGCCAAAAACATTCAGTACTTC.